This T cell receptor (beta chain) is drawn from a study of identical twins. Germline V CDR1 and CDR2: MNHNS, SASEGT. The CDR3 extends over 15 amino acids. With 6 bases removed from V and 7 bases from J, the gap between germline ends came to 22 bases. This clonotype was picked up a small number of times. From the 5' RACE reads, TCRdb called clonotypes with MiXCR, one entry per CDR3 protein. This table has 450,000 or so distinct CDR3 sequences, approximately 14% appearing once. The data were also submitted as part of a second study, on yellow fever vaccine responses in identical twins. That investigation notes: Reportedly, twins showed a vaccine T cell response that looked partly convergent and partly personalized.

Sequencing was carried out using CD4+ T cells sorted from blood. The source of this sequence is a woman in her late teens or twenties in good health. This chain uses TRBV6-1 with TRBJ2-7, with D maybe TRBD2 (5 bases). The CDR3 DNA follows: TGTGCCAGCAGAAGCGGACGCCTGCTAGGAGGTGAGCAGTACTTC. Translation gives CASRSGRLLGGEQYF.